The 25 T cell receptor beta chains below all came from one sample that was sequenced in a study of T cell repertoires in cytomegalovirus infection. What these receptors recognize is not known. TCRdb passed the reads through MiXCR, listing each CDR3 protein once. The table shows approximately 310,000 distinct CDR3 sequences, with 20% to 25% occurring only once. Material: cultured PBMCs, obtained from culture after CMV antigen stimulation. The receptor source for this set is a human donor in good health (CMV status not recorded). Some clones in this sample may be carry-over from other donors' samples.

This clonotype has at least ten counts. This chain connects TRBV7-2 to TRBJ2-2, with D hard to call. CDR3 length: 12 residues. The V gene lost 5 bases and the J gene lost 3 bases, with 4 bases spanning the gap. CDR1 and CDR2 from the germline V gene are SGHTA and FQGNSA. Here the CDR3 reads CASSRDTGELFF. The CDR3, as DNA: TGTGCCAGCAGCCGGGACACCGGGGAGCTGTTTTTT.

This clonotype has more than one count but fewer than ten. The CDR3 nucleotides are TGCAGTGCAAGACTAGCGGGACAGGGTACCGGGGAGCTGTTTTTT. It is translated as CSARLAGQGTGELFF. The genes are TRBV20-1 and TRBJ2-2, with 11 bases matching TRBD2. Germline V gene sequence: CDR1 DFQATT, CDR2 SNEGSKA (reference sequence). The CDR3 covers 15 residues. The ends lost 6 bases at V and 5 bases at J; junction bases unmatched: 8.

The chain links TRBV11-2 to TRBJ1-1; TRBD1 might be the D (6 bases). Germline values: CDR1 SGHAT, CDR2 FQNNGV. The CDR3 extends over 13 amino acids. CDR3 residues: CASGPGVDTEAFF. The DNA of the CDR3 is TGTGCTAGTGGGCCAGGGGTAGACACTGAAGCTTTCTTT. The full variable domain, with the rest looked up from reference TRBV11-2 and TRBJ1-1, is EAGVAQSPRYKIIEKRQSVAFWCNPISGHATLYWYQQILGQGPKLLIQFQNNGVVDDSQLPKDRFSAERLKGVDSTLKIQPAKLEDSAVYLCASGPGVDTEAFFGQGTRLTVV.

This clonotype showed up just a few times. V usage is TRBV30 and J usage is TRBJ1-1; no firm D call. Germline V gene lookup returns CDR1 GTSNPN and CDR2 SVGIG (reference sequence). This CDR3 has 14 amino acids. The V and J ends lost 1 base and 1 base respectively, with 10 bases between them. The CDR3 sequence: CAWSGLGRNTEAFF. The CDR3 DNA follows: TGTGCCTGGAGTGGGCTCGGTAGGAACACTGAAGCTTTCTTT.

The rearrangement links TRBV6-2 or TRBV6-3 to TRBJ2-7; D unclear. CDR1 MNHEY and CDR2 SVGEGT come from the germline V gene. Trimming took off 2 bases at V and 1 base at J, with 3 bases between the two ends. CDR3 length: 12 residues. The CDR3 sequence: CASSYRSYEQYF. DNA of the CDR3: TGTGCCAGCAGTTACCGATCCTACGAGCAGTACTTC.

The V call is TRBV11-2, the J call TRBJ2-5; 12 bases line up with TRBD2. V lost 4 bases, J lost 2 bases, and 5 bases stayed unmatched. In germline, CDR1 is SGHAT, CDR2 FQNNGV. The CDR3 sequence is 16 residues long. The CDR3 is CASSWASGRGQETQYF. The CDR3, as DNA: TGTGCCAGCAGCTGGGCTAGCGGGAGGGGACAAGAGACCCAGTACTTC.

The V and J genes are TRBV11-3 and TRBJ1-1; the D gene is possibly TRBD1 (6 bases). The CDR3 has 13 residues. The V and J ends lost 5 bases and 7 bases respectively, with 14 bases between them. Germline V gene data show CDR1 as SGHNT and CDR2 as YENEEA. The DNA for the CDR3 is TGTGCCAGCAGCCCTGGGGGGCGAGATGAAGCTTTCTTT. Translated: CASSPGGRDEAFF.

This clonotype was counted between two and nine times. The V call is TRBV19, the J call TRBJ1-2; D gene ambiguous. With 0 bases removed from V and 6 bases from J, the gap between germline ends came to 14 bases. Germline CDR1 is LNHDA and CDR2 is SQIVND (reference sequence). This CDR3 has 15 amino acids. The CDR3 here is CASSIEAGLGDGYTF. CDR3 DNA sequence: TGTGCCAGTAGTATAGAGGCAGGTCTCGGAGATGGCTACACCTTC.

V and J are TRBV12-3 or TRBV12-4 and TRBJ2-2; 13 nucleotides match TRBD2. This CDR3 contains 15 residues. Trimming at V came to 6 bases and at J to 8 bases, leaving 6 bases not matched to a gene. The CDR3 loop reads CASRLAGGSVGELFF. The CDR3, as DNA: TGTGCCAGCAGACTAGCGGGAGGGTCCGTTGGGGAGCTGTTTTTT.

In DNA form, the CDR3 reads TGTGCCAGCAGCTCTAATATCCGGGGCTACGAGCAGTACGTC. Translated: CASSSNIRGYEQYV. V is TRBV27 and J is TRBJ2-7, with TRBD2 as a possible D gene (5 bases). The CDR3 runs 14 residues. The V gene's germline CDR1 is MNHEY and CDR2 SMNVEV (reference sequence). The V and J ends lost 6 bases and 3 bases respectively, with 15 bases between them.

This chain's CDR3 is CASNTLATGELFF. The CDR3 nucleotides read TGTGCCAGCAACACTCTAGCAACCGGGGAGCTGTTTTTT. This sequence joins TRBV6-2 or TRBV6-3 and TRBJ2-2; a possible D gene is TRBD2 (5 bases). The CDR3 has 13 residues. Looked up from germline, CDR1 is MNHEY and CDR2 is SVGEGT. V gave up 7 bases and J gave up 5 bases, with 11 bases separating them.

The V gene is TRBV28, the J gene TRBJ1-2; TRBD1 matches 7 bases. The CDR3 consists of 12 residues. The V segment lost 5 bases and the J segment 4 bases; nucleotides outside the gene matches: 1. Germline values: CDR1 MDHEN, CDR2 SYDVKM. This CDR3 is CASSGDSYGYTF. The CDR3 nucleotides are TGTGCCAGCAGTGGGGACAGCTATGGCTACACCTTC.

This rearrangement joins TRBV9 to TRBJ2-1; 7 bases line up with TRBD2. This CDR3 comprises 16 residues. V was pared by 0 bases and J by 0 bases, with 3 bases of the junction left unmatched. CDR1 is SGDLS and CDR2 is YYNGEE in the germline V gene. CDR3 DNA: TGTGCCAGCAGCGTAGGGGTAGCGGGCTCCTACAATGAGCAGTTCTTC. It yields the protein CASSVGVAGSYNEQFF.

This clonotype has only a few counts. The CDR3 DNA reads as TGTGCCAGCAGCCGCTTCAGGGGTACTGAAGCTTTCTTT. Its translation: CASSRFRGTEAFF. The V gene is TRBV11-2, the J gene TRBJ1-1; maybe TRBD1 (6 bases). Germline CDR1 SGHAT, CDR2 FQNNGV. The V and J ends lost 5 bases and 5 bases respectively, with 12 bases between them. This CDR3 spans 13 amino acids.

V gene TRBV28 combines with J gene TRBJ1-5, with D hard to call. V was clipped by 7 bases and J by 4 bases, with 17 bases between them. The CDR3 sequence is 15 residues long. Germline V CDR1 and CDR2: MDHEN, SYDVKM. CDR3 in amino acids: CASISSGSRNQPQHF. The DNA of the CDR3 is TGTGCCAGCATCTCTTCTGGGTCCAGAAATCAGCCCCAGCATTTT.

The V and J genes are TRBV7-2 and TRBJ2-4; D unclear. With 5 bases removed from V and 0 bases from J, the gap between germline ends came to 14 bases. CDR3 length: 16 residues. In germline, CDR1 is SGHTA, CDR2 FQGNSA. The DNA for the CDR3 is TGTGCCAGCAGCAAAAGAAATCCCCTAGCCAAAAACATTCAGTACTTC. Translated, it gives CASSKRNPLAKNIQYF. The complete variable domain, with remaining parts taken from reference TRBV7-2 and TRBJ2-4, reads GAGVSQSPSNKVTEKGKDVELRCDPISGHTALYWYRQSLGQGLEFLIYFQGNSAPDKSGLPSDRFSAERTGGSVSTLTIQRTQQEDSAVYLCASSKRNPLAKNIQYFGAGTRLSVL.

CDR3 in amino acids: CASGVGDTQYF. CDR3 DNA sequence: TGTGCCAGCGGGGTTGGGGATACGCAGTATTTT. The chain recombines TRBV7-2 with TRBJ2-3; no firm D call. The germline V gene encodes CDR1 SGHTA and CDR2 FQGNSA. The CDR3 spans 11 residues. Trimming pared 8 bases from V and 6 bases from J, leaving 9 bases between.

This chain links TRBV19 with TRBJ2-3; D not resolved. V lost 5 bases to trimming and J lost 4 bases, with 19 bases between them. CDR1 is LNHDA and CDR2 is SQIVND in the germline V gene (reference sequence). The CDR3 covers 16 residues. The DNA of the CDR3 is TGTGCCAGTAGTGTGACCCCGCAGGCAGTGGCAGATACGCAGTATTTT. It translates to CASSVTPQAVADTQYF.

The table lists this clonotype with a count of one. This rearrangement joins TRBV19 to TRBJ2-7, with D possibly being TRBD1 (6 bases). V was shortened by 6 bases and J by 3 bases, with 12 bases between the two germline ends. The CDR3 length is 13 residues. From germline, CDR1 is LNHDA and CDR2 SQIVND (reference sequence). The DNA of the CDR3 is TGTGCCAGTAGCCGGGACACTTTCTACGAGCAGTACTTC. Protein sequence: CASSRDTFYEQYF.

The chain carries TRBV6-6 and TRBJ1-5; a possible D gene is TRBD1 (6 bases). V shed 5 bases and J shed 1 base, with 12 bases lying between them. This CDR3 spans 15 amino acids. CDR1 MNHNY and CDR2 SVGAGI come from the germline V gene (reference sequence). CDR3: CASSRDILSNQPQHF. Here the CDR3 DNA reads TGTGCCAGCAGTCGGGACATACTAAGCAATCAGCCCCAGCATTTT.

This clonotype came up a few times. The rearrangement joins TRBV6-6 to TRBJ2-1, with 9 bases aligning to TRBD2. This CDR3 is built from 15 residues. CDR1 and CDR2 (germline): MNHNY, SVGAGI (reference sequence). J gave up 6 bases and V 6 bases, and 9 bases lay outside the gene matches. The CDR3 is CASRRSGSGSNEQFF. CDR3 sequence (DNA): TGTGCCAGCAGACGTAGCGGGAGTGGAAGCAATGAGCAGTTCTTC.

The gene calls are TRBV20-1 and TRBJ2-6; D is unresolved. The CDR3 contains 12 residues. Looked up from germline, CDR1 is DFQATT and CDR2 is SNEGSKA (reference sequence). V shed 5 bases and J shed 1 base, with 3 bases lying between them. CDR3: CSAPSGANVLTF. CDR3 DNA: TGCAGTGCTCCTTCTGGGGCCAACGTCCTGACTTTC.

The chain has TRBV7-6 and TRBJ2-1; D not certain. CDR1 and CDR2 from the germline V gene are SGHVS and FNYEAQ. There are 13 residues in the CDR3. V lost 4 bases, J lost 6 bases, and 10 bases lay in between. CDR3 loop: CASSSPASNEQFF. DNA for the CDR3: TGTGCCAGCAGCTCTCCGGCGTCCAATGAGCAGTTCTTC.

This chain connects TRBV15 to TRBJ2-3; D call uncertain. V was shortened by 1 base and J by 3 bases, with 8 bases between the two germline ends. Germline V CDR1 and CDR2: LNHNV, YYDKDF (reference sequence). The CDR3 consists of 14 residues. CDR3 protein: CATSRGSDTDTQYF. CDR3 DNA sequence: TGTGCCACCAGCAGAGGATCTGATACAGATACGCAGTATTTT.

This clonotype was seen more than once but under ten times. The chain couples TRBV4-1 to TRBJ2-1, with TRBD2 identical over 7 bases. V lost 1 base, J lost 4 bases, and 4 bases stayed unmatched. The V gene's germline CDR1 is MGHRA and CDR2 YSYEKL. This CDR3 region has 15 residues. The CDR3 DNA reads TGCGCCAGCAGCCAAGGTAGCGGGCCTTACAATGAGCAGTTCTTC. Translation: CASSQGSGPYNEQFF.